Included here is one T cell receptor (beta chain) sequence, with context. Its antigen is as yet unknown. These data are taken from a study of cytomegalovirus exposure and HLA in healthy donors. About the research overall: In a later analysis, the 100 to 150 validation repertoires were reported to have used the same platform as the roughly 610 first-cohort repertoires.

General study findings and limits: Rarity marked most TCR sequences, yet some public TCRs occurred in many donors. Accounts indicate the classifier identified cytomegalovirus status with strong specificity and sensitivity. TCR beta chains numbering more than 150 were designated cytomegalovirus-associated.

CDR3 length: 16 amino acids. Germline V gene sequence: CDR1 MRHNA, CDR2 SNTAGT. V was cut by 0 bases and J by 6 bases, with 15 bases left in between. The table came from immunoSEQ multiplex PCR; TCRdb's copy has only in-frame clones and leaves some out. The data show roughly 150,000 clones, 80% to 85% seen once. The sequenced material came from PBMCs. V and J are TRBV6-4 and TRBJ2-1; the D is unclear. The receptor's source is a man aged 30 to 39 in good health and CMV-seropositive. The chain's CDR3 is CASSDSTRKPPNEQFF. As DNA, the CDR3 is TGTGCCAGCAGTGACTCCACGCGGAAACCCCCCAATGAGCAGTTCTTC.